Following are 7 T cell receptor beta chains from one sample sequenced in a study of cytomegalovirus exposure and HLA in healthy donors. The PCR was carried out with 60 Vbeta primers and 13 Jbeta primers. TCRdb's table, derived via immunoSEQ multiplex PCR, lists solely in-frame clones and lacks some. The repertoire includes over 200,000 clones, approximately 80% of them detected once, and approximately 3.9% sits in the top ten. Sequencing was done on a sample of PBMCs. All receptors derive from a male donor in good health and CMV-seronegative.

A single count supports this clone. The sample carries other DNA sequences with the same CDR3. The chain carries TRBV7-3 and TRBJ2-1; D is perhaps TRBD2 (5 bases). This CDR3 has 15 residues. CDR1 is SGHTA, CDR2 FQGTGA, per germline. V shed 5 bases and J shed 0 bases, with 11 bases lying between them. The CDR3 nucleotides are TGTGCCAGCAGCCGCAGCGGAAGCTCCTACAATGAGCAGTTCTTC. Amino acid sequence: CASSRSGSSYNEQFF. The whole variable domain, filled in from reference TRBV7-3 and TRBJ2-1, reads GAGVSQTPSNKVTEKGKYVELRCDPISGHTALYWYRQSLGQGPEFLIYFQGTGAADDSGLPNDRFFAVRPEGSVSTLKIQRTERGDSAVYLCASSRSGSSYNEQFFGPGTRLTVL.

The rearrangement uses TRBV7-3 and TRBJ1-1, with 7 bases lining up with TRBD1. Losses at the gene ends were 5 bases for V and 4 bases for J; bases not matched to a gene: 7. CDR3 size: 14 residues. CDR1 and CDR2 (germline): SGHTA, FQGTGA. In nucleotides, the CDR3 is TGTGCCAGCAGCACTCGACAGGGACCCACTGAAGCTTTCTTT. The encoded protein is CASSTRQGPTEAFF.

This clone was picked up a small number of times. This sequence joins TRBV6-1 and TRBJ1-1; perhaps TRBD1 as D (5 bases). The CDR3 totals 15 residues. The V end lost 5 bases, the J end lost 0 bases, and 13 bases lay between the germline ends. Germline lookup yields CDR1 MNHNS and CDR2 SASEGT. The CDR3 DNA reads as TGTGCCAGCAGTCCCCTTCAGGGAATGAACACTGAAGCTTTCTTT. Translation gives CASSPLQGMNTEAFF.

V and J are TRBV6-1 and TRBJ2-7; the D gene is possibly TRBD2 (6 bases). Trimming stripped 8 bases from V and 1 base from J, with 15 bases between. CDR3 length: 14 amino acids. The V gene's germline CDR1 is MNHNS and CDR2 SASEGT. The CDR3 loop is CASGAGTRSYEQYF. CDR3 sequence (DNA): TGTGCCAGCGGAGCCGGGACTCGATCCTACGAGCAGTACTTC.

V and J are TRBV28 and TRBJ1-1; D not resolved. Germline loops: CDR1 MDHEN, CDR2 SYDVKM. Trimming stripped 7 bases from V and 1 base from J, with 10 bases between. The CDR3 length is 13 residues. The CDR3 sequence: CASKDYSNTEAFF. DNA of the CDR3: TGTGCCAGCAAAGACTATTCGAACACTGAAGCTTTCTTT.

V is TRBV19 and J is TRBJ2-1; the match to TRBD1 covers 7 bases. V shed 7 bases and J 5 bases; nucleotides not matched to a gene: 8. Germline CDR1 and CDR2: LNHDA and SQIVND (reference sequence). The CDR3 is made up of 14 amino acids. The CDR3 here is CASIHRGGDNEQFF. The CDR3 DNA reads TGTGCCAGTATTCACAGGGGTGGCGACAATGAGCAGTTCTTC.

The rearrangement uses TRBV9 and TRBJ2-1; TRBD1 matches 8 bases. Germline CDR1 reads SGDLS; CDR2 reads YYNGEE. This CDR3 has 15 residues. V gave up 5 bases and J gave up 5 bases; unmatched junction bases: 9. This CDR3 reads CASSTQGAIHNEQFF. CDR3 nucleotide sequence: TGTGCCAGCAGTACTCAGGGGGCGATTCACAATGAGCAGTTCTTC.